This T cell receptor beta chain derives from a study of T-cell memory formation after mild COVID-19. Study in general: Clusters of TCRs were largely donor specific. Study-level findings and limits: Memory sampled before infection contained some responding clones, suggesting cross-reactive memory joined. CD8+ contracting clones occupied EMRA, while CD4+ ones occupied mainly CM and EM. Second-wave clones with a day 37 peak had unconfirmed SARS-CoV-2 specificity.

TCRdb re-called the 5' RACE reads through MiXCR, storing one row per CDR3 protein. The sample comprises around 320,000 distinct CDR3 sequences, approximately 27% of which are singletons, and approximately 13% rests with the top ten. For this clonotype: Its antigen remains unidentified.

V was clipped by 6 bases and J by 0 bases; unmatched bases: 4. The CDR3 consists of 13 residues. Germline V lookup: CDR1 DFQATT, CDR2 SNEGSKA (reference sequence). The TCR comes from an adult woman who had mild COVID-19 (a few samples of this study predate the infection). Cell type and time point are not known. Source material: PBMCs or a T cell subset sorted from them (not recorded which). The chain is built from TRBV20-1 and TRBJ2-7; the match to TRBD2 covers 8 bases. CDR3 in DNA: TGCAGTGCAACTAGCGGACACTCCTACGAGCAGTACTTC. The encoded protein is CSATSGHSYEQYF.